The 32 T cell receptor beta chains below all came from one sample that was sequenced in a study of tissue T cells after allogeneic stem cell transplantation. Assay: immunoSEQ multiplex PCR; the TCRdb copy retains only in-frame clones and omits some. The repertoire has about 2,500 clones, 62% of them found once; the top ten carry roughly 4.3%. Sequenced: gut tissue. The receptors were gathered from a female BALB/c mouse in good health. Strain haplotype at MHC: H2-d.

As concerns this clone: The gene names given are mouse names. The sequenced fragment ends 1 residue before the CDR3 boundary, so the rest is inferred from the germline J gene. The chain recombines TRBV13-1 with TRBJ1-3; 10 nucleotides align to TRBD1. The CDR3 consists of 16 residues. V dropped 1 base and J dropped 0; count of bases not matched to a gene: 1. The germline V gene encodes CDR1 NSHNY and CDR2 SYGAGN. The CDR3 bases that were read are TGTGCCAGCAGTGATCGACAGGGGGCTTCTGGAAATACGCTCTAT. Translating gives CASSDRQGASGNTLY. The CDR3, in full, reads CASSDRQGASGNTLYF.

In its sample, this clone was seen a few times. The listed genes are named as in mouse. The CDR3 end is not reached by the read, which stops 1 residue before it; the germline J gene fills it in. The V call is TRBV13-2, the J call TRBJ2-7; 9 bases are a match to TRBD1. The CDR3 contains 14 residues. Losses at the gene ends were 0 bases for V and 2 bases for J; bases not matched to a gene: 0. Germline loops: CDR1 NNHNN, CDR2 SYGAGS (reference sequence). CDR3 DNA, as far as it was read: TGTGCCAGCGGTGATGGACAGGGGGCCTATGAACAGTAC. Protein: CASGDGQGAYEQY. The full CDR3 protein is CASGDGQGAYEQYF.

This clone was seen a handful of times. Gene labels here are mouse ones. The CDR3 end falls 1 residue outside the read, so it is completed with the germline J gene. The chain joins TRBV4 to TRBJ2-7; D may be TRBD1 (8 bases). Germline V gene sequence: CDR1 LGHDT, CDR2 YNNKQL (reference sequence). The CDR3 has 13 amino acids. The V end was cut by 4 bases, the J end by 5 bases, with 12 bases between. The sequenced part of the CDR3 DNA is TGTGCCAGCAGCTTTACAGGGGGGGATGAACAGTAC. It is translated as CASSFTGGDEQY. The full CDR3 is CASSFTGGDEQYF.

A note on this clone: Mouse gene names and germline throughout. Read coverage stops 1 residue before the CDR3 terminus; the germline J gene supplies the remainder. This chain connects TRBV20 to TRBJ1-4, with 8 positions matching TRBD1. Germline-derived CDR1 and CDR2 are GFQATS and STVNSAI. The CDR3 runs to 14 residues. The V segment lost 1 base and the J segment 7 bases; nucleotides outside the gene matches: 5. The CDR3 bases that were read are TGTGGTGCTAGGGCCAGGGGGCAGGGCGAAAGATTATTT. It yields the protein CGARARGQGERLF. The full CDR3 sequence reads CGARARGQGERLFF.

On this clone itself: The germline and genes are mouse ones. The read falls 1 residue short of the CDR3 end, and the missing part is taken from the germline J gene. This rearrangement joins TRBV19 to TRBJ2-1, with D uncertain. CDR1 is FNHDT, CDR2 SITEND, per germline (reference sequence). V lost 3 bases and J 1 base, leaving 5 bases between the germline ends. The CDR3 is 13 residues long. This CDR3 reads CASSKVNYAEQFF. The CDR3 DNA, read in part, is TGTGCCAGCAGTAAGGTCAACTATGCTGAGCAGTTC.

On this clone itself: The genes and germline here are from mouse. The CDR3 is CTCSAGTGYAEQFF. The CDR3 DNA, read in part, is TGCACCTGCAGTGCCGGGACAGGGTATGCTGAGCAGTTC. The V and J genes are TRBV1 and TRBJ2-1; 9 bases are shared with TRBD1. The read halts 1 residue ahead of the CDR3 end, with the missing end drawn from the germline J gene. V lost 3 bases, J lost 4 bases, and 1 base stayed unmatched. Germline V gene sequence: CDR1 NSQYPW, CDR2 LRSPGD (reference sequence). The CDR3 loop spans 14 amino acids. Complete variable domain (other parts from reference TRBV1 and TRBJ2-1): VTLLEQNPRWRLVPRGQAVNLRCILKNSQYPWMSWYQQDLQKQLQWLFTLRSPGDKEVKSLPGADYLATRVTDTELRLQVANMSQGRTLYCTCSAGTGYAEQFFGPGTRLTVL.

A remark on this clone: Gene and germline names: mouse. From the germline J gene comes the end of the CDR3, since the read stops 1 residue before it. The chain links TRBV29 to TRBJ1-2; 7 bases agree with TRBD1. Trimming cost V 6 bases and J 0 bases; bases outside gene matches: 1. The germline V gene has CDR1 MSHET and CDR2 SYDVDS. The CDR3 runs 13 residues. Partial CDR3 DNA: TGTGCTAGCAGCCAGGGGGCAAACTCCGACTACACC. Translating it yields CASSQGANSDYT. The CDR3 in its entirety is CASSQGANSDYTF.

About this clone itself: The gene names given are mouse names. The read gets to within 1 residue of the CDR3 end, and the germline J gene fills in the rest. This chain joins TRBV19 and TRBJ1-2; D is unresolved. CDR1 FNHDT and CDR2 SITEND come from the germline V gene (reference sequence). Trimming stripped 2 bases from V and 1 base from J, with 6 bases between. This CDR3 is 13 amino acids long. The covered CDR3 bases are TGTGCCAGCAGTATGTCATTAAACTCCGACTACACC. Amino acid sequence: CASSMSLNSDYT. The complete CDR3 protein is CASSMSLNSDYTF.

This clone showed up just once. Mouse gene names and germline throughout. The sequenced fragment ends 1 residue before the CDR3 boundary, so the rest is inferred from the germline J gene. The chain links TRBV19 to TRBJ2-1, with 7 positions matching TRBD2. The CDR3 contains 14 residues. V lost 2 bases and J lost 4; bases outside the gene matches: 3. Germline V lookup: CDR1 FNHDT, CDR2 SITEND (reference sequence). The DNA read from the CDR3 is TGTGCCAGCAGTATTTCTGGGGGATATGCTGAGCAGTTC. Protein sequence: CASSISGGYAEQF. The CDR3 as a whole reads CASSISGGYAEQFF.

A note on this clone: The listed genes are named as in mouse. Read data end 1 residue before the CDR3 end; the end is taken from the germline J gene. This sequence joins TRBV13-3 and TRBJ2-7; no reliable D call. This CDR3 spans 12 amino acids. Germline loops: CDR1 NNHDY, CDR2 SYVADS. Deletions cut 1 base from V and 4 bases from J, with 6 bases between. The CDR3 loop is CASSDPSYEQYF. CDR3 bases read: TGTGCCAGCAGTGATCCCAGTTATGAACAGTAC.

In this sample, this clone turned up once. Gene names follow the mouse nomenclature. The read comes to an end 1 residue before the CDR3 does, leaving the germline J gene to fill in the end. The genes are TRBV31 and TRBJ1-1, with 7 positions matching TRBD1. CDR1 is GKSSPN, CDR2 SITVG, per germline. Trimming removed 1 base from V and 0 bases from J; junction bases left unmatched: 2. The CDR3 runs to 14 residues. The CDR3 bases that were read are TGTGCCTGGAGTCGGGACAGTGCAAACACAGAAGTCTTC. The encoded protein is CAWSRDSANTEVF. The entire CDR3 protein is CAWSRDSANTEVFF.

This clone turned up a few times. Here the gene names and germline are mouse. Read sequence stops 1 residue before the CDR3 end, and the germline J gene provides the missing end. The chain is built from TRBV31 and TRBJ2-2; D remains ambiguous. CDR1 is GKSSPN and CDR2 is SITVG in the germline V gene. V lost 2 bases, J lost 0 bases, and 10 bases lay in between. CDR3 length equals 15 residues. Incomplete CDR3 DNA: TGTGCCTGGAGTATGACATATTCAAACACCGGGCAGCTCTAC. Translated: CAWSMTYSNTGQLY. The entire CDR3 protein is CAWSMTYSNTGQLYF.

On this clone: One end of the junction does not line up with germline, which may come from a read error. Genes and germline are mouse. The CDR3: CGARDWGSQNTLYF. Partial CDR3 DNA: TGTGGTGCTCGGGACTGGGGGAGTCAAAACACCTTGTAC. The J gene is TRBJ2-4, the V gene TRBV20; 11 bases fit TRBD2. The CDR3 is cut off 1 residue early in the read; its end comes from the germline J gene. This CDR3 is built from 14 residues. The V gene's germline CDR1 is GFQATS and CDR2 STVNSAI.

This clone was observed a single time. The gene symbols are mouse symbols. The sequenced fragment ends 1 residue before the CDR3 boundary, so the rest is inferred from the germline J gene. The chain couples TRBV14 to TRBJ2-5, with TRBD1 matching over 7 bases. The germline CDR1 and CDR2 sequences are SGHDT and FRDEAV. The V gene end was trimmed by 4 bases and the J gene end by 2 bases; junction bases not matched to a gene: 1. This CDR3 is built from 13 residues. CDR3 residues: CASSRTGQDTQYF. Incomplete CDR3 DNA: TGTGCCAGCAGTAGGACAGGCCAAGACACCCAGTAC.

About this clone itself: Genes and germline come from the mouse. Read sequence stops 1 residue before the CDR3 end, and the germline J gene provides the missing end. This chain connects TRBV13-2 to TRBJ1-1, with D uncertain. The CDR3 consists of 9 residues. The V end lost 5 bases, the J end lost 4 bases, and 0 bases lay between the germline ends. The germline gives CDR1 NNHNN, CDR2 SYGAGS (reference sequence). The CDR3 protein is CASGTEVFF. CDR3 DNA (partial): TGTGCCAGCGGCACAGAAGTCTTC.

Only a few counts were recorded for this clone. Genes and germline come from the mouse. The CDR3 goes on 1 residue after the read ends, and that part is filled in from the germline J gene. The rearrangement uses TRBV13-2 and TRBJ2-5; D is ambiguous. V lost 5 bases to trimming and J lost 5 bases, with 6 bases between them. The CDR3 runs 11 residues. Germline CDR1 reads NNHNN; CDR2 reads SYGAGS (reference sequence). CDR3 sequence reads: CASGHIDTQYF. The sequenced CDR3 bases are TGTGCCAGCGGCCACATAGACACCCAGTAC.

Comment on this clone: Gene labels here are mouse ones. The sequenced CDR3 bases are TGTGCCAGCAGTGACCGGGACGCAAACACAGAAGTCTTC. Protein product: CASSDRDANTEVF. Given in full, the CDR3 is CASSDRDANTEVFF. The chain links TRBV13-1 to TRBJ1-1, with D possibly being TRBD1 (5 bases). The CDR3 is cut off 1 residue early in the read; its end comes from the germline J gene. The CDR3 contains 14 residues. Germline-derived CDR1 and CDR2 are NSHNY and SYGAGN. The germline V and J ends were trimmed by 2 bases and 0 bases, with 8 bases remaining between them.

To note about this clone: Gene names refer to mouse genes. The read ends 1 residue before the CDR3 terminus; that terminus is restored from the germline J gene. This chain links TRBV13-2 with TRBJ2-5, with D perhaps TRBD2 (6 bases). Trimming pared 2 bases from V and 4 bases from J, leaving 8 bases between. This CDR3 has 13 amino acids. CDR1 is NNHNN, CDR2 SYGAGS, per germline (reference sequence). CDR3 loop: CASGDRGEDTQYF. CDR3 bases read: TGTGCCAGCGGTGACCGGGGGGAAGACACCCAGTAC.

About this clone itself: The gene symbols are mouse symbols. CDR3 DNA, as far as it was read: TGTGCCAGCAGTGAGAGAGAGGACGAAAGATTATTT. Protein: CASSEREDERLF. The whole CDR3 reads CASSEREDERLFF. J is TRBJ1-4 and V is TRBV13-1; D is unresolved. The read terminates 1 residue before the CDR3 end, so the remaining end is supplied by the germline J gene. Germline V gene lookup returns CDR1 NSHNY and CDR2 SYGAGN. This CDR3 spans 13 amino acids. V was cut by 2 bases and J by 6 bases, with 8 bases left in between.

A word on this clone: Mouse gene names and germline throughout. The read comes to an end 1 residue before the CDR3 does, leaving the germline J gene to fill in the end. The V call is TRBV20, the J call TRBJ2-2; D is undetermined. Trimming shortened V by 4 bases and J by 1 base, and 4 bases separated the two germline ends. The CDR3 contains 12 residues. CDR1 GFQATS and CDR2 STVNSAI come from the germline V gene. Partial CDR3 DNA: TGTGGTGCTAAGCAAAACACCGGGCAGCTCTAC. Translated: CGAKQNTGQLY. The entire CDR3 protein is CGAKQNTGQLYF.

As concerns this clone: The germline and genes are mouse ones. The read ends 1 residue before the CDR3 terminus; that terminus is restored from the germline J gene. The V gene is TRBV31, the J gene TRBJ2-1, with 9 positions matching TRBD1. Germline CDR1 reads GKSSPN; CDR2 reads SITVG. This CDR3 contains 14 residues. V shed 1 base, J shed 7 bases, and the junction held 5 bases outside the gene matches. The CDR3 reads CAWSPTGGWAEQFF. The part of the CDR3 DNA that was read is TGTGCCTGGAGTCCCACAGGGGGCTGGGCTGAGCAGTTC.

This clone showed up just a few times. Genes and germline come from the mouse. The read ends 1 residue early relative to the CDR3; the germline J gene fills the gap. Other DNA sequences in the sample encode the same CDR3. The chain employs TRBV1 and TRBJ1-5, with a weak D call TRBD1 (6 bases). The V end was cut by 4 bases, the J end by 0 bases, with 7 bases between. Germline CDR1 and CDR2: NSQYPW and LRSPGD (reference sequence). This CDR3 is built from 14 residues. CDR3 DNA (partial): TGCACCTGCAGTGGGGACAATAACAACCAGGCTCCGCTT. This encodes CTCSGDNNNQAPL. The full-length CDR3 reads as CTCSGDNNNQAPLF.

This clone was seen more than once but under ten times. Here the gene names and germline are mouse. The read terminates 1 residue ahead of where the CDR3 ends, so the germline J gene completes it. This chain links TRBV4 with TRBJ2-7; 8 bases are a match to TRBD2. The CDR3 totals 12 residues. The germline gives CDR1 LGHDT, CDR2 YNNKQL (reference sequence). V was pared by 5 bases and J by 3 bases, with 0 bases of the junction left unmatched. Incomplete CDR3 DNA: TGTGCCAGCAGCACTGGGGGCTATGAACAGTAC. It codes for CASSTGGYEQY. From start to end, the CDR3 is CASSTGGYEQYF.

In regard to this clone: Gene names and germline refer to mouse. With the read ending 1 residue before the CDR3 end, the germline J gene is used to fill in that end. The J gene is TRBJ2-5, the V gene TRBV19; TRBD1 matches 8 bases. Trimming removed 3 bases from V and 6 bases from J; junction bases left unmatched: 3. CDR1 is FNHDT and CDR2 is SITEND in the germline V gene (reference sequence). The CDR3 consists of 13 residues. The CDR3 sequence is CASSTGGRDTQYF. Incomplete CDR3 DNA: TGTGCCAGCAGTACAGGGGGCAGGGACACCCAGTAC.

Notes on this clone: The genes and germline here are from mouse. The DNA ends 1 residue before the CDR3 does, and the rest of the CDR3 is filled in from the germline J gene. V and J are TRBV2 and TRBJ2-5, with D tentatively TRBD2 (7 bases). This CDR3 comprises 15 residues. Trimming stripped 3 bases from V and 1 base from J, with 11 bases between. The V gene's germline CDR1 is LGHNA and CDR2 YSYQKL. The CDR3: CASSQLGAYQDTQYF. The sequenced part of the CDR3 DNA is TGTGCCAGCAGCCAGCTGGGGGCCTACCAAGACACCCAGTAC.

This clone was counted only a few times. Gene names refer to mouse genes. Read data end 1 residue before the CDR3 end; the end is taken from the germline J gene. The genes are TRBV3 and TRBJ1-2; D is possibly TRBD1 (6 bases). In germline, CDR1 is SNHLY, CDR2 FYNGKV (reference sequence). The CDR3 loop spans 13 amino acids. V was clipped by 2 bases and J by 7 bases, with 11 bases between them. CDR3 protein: CASSLPGTFDYTF. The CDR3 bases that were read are TGTGCCAGCAGCTTACCGGGGACATTCGACTACACC.

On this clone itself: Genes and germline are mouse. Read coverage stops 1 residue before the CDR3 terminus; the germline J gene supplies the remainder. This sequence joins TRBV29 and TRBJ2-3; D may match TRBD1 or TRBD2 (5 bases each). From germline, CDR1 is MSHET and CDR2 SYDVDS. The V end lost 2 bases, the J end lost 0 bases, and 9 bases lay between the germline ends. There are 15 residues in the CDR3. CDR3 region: CASSLEGPSAETLYF. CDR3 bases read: TGTGCTAGCAGTTTAGAGGGGCCTAGTGCAGAAACGCTGTAT.

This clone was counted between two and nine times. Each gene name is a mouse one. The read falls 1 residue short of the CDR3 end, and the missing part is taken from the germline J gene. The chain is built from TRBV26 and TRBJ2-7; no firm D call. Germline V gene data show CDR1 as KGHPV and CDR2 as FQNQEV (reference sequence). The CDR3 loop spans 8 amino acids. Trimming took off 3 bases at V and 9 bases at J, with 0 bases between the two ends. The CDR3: CASSLQYF. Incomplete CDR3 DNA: TGTGCCAGCAGTCTACAGTAC.

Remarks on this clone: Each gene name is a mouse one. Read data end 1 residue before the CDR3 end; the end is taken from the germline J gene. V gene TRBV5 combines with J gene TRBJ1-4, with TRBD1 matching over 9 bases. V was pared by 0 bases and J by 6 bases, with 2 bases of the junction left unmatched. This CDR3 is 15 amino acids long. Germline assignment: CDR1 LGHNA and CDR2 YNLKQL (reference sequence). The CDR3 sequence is CASSQEGQGYERLFF. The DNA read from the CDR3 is TGTGCCAGCAGCCAAGAAGGACAGGGGTACGAAAGATTATTT.

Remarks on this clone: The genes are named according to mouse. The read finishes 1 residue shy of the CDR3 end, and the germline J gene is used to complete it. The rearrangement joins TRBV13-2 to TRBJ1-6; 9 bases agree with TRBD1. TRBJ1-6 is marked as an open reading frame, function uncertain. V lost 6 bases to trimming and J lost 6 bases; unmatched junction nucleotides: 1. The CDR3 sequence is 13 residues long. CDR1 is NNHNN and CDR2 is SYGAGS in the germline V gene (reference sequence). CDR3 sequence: CASADRGNSPLYF. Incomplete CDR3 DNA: TGTGCCAGCGCGGACAGGGGTAATTCGCCCCTCTAC.

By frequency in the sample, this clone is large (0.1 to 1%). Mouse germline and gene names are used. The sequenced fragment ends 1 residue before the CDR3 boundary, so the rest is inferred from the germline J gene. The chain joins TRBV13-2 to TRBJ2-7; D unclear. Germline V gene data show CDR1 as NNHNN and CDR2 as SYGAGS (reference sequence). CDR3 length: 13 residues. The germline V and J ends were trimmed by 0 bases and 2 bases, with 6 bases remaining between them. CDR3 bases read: TGTGCCAGCGGTGATGCAACAGCCTATGAACAGTAC. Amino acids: CASGDATAYEQY. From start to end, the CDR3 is CASGDATAYEQYF.

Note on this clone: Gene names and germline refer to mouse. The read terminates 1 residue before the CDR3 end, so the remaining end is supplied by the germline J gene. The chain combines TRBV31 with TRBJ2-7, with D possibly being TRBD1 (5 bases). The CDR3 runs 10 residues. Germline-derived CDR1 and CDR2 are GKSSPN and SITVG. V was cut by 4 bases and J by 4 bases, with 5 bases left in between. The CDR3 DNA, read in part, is TGTGCCTGGACAGGGTATGAACAGTAC. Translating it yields CAWTGYEQY. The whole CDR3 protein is CAWTGYEQYF.